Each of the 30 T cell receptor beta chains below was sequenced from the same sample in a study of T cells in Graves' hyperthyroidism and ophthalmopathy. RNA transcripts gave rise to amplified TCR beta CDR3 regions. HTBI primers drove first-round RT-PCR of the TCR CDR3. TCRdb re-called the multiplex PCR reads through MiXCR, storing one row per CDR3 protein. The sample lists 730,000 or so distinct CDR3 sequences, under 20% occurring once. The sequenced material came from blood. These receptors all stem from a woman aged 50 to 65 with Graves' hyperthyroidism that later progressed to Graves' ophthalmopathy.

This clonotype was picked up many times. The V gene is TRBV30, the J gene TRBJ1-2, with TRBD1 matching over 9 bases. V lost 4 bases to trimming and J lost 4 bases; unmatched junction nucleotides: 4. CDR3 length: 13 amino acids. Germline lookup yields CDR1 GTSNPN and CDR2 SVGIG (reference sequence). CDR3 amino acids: CAWTAGQGYGYTF. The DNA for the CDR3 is TGTGCCTGGACAGCGGGACAGGGCTATGGCTACACCTTC.

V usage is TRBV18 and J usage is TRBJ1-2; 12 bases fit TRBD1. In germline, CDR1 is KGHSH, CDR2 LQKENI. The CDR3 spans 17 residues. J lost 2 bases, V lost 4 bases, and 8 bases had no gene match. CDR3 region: CASSLEPGTGGNYGYTF. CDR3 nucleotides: TGTGCCAGCTCACTCGAACCGGGGACAGGGGGCAACTATGGCTACACCTTC.

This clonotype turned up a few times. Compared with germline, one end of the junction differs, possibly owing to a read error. CDR3 residues: CSAPQYQEIQYF. CDR3 coding DNA: TGCAGTGCTCCGCAGTACCAAGAGATCCAGTACTTC. The V gene is TRBV20-1, the J gene TRBJ2-5; no clear D gene. The CDR3 runs 12 residues. CDR1 and CDR2 (germline): DFQATT, SNEGSKA (reference sequence).

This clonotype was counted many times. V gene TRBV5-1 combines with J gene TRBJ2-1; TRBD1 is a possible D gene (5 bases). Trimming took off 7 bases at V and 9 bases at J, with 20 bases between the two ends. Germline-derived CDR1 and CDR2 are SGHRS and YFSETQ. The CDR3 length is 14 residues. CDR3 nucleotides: TGCGCCAGCGGAGCTTGGGATGGGGCAGTTGAGCAGTTCTTC. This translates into CASGAWDGAVEQFF.

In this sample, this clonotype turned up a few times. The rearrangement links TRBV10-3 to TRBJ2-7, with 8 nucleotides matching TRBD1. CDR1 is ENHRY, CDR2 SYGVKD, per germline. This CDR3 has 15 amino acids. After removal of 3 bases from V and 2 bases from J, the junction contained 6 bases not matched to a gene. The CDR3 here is CAISEEGQGPYEQYF. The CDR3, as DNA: TGTGCCATCAGTGAAGAAGGACAGGGCCCCTACGAGCAGTACTTC.

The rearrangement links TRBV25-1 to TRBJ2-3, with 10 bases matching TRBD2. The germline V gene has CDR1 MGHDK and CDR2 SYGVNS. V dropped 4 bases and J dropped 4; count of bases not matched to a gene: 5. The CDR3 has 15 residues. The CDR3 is CASSGPGLASDTQYF. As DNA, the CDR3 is TGTGCCAGCAGTGGGCCGGGACTAGCGTCAGATACGCAGTATTTT.

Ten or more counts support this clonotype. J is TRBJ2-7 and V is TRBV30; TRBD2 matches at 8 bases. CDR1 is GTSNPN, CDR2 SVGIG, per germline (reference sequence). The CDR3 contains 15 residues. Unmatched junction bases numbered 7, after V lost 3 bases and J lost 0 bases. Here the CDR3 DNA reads TGTGCCTGGAGCCTTCGGGGGGGAGCCTCCTACGAGCAGTACTTC. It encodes CAWSLRGGASYEQYF. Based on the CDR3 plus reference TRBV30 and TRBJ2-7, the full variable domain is SQTIHQWPATLVQPVGSPLSLECTVEGTSNPNLYWYRQAAGRGLQLLFYSVGIGQISSEVPQNLSASRPQDRQFILSSKKLLLSDSGFYLCAWSLRGGASYEQYFGPGTRLTVT.

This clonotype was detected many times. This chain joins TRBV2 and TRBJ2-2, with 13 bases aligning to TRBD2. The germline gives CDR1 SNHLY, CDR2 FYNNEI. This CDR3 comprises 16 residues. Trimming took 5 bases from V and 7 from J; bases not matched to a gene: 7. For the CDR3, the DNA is TGTGCCAGCAGTCGGGGACTAGCGGGGTTTCGCGGGGAGCTGTTTTTT. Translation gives CASSRGLAGFRGELFF.

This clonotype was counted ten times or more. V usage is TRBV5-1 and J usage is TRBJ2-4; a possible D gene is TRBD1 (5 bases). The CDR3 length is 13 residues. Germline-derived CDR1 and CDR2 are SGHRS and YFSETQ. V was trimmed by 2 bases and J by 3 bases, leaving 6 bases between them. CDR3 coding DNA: TGCGCCAGCAGCTTAGGACACAAAAACATTCAGTACTTC. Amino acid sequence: CASSLGHKNIQYF. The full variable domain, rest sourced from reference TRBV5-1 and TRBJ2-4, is KAGVTQTPRYLIKTRGQQVTLSCSPISGHRSVSWYQQTPGQGLQFLFEYFSETQRNKGNFPGRFSGRQFSNSRSEMNVSTLELGDSALYLCASSLGHKNIQYFGAGTRLSVL.

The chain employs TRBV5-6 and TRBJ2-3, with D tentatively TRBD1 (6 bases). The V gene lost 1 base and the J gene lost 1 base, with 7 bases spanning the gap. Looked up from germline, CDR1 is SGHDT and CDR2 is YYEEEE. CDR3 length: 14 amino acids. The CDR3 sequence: CASSLWGRTDTQYF. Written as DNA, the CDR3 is TGTGCCAGCAGCTTGTGGGGGCGCACAGATACGCAGTATTTT.

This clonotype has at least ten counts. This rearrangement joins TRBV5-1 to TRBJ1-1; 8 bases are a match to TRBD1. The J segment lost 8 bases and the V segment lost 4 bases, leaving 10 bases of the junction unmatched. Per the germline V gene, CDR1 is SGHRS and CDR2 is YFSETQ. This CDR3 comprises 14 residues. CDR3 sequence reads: CASSRGQGQGEAFF. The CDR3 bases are TGCGCCAGCAGCCGAGGACAGGGCCAGGGAGAAGCTTTCTTT.

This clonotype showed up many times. The CDR3 loop reads CASRPLQGMGEQFF. The CDR3 bases are TGTGCCAGCAGGCCTCTACAGGGGATGGGTGAGCAGTTCTTC. The V and J genes are TRBV11-2 and TRBJ2-1; TRBD1 matches at 7 bases. CDR3 length: 14 residues. The V segment lost 6 bases and the J segment 9 bases; nucleotides outside the gene matches: 11. Germline CDR1 and CDR2: SGHAT and FQNNGV. Drawing the rest from reference TRBV11-2 and TRBJ2-1, the complete variable domain is EAGVAQSPRYKIIEKRQSVAFWCNPISGHATLYWYQQILGQGPKLLIQFQNNGVVDDSQLPKDRFSAERLKGVDSTLKIQPAKLEDSAVYLCASRPLQGMGEQFFGPGTRLTVL.

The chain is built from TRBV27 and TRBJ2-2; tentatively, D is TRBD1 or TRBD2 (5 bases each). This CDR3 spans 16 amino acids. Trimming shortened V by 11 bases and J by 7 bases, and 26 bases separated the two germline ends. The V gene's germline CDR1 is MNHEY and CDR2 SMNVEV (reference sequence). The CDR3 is CACQASRDLISGELFF. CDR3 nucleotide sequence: TGTGCCTGCCAGGCCTCAAGGGACCTAATTAGCGGGGAGCTGTTTTTT.

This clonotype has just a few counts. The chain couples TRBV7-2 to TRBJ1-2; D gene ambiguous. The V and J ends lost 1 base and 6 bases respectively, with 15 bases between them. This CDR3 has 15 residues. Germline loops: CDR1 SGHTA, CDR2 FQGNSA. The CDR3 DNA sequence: TGTGCCAGCAGCTTAGGTGGCAGGCTCGTGGATGGCTACACCTTC. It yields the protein CASSLGGRLVDGYTF. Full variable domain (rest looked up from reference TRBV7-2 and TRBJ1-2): GAGVSQSPSNKVTEKGKDVELRCDPISGHTALYWYRQSLGQGLEFLIYFQGNSAPDKSGLPSDRFSAERTGGSVSTLTIQRTQQEDSAVYLCASSLGGRLVDGYTFGSGTRLTVV.

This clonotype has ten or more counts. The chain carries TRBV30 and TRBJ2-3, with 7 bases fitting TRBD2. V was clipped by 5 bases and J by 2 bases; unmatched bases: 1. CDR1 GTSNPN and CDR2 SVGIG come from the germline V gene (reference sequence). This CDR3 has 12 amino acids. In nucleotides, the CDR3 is TGTGCCTGGGCGGGAGCCACAGATACGCAGTATTTT. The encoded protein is CAWAGATDTQYF.

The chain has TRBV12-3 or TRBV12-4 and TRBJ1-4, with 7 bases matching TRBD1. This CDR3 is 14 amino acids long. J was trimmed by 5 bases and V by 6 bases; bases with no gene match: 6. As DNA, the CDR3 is TGTGCCAGCAGGAGGGACAGAATAAATGAAAAACTGTTTTTT. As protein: CASRRDRINEKLFF.

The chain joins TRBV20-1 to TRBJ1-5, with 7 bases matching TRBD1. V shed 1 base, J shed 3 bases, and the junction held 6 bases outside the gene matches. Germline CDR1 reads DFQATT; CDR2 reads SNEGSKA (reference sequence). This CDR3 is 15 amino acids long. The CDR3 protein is CSARASDRANQPQHF. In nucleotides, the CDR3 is TGCAGTGCTAGAGCAAGTGACAGGGCCAATCAGCCCCAGCATTTT.

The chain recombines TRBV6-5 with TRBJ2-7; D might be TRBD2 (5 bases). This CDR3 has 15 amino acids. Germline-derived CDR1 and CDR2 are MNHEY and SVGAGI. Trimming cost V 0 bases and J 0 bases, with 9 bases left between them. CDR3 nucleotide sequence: TGTGCCAGCAGTTACTCGGGCGGAGGCTCCTACGAGCAGTACTTC. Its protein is CASSYSGGGSYEQYF.

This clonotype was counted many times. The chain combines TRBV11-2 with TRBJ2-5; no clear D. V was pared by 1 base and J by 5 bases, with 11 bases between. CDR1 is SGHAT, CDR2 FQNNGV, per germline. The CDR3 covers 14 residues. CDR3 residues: CASSLGPSRETQYF. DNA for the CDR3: TGTGCCAGCAGCTTAGGACCCTCCCGTGAGACCCAGTACTTC. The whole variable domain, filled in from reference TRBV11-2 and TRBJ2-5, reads EAGVAQSPRYKIIEKRQSVAFWCNPISGHATLYWYQQILGQGPKLLIQFQNNGVVDDSQLPKDRFSAERLKGVDSTLKIQPAKLEDSAVYLCASSLGPSRETQYFGPGTRLLVL.

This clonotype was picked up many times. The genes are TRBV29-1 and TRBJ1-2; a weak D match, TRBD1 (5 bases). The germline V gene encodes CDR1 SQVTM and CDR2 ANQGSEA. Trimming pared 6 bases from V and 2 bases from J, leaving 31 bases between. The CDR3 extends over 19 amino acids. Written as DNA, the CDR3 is TGCAGCGTAGACTGGACCGACCGAGGCGGGGGGAGGGTAAACTATGGCTACACCTTC. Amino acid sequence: CSVDWTDRGGGRVNYGYTF.

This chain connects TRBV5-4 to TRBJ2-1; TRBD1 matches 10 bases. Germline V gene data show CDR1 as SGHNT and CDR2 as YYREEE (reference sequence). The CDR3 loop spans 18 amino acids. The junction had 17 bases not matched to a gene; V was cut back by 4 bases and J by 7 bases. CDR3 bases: TGTGCCAGCAGCCGGGGGACAGGGGAACTGGCTCGTGGGAATGAGCAGTTCTTC. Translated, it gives CASSRGTGELARGNEQFF.

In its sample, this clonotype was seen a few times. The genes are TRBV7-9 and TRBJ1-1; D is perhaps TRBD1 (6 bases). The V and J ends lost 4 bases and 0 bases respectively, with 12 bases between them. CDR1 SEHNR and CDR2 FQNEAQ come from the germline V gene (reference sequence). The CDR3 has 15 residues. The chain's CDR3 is CASSSRGGLNTEAFF. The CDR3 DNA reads TGTGCCAGCAGCTCTCGGGGGGGGCTGAACACTGAAGCTTTCTTT.

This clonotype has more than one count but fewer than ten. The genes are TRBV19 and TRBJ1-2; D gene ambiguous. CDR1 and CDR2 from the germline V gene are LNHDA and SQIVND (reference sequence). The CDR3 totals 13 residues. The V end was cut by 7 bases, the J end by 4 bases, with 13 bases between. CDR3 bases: TGTGCCAGTACACCCAACTACGGCTATGGCTACACCTTC. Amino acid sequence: CASTPNYGYGYTF.

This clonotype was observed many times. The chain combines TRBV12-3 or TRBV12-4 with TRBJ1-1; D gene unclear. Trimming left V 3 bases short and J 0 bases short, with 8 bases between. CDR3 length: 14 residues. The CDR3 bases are TGTGCCAGCAGTTTGAACCCAGTGAACACTGAAGCTTTCTTT. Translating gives CASSLNPVNTEAFF.

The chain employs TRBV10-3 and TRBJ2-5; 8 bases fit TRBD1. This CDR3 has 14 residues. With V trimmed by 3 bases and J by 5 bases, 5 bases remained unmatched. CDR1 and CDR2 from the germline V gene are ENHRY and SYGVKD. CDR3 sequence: CAISDPRGRETQYF. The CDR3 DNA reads TGTGCCATCAGTGATCCCAGGGGGCGCGAGACCCAGTACTTC.

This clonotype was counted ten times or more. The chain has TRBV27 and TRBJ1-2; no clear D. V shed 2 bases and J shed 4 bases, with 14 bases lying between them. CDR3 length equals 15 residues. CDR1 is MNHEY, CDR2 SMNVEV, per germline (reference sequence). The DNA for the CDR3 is TGTGCCAGCAGTTTAGGCTTCCCTCGTGTCTATGGCTACACCTTC. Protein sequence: CASSLGFPRVYGYTF.

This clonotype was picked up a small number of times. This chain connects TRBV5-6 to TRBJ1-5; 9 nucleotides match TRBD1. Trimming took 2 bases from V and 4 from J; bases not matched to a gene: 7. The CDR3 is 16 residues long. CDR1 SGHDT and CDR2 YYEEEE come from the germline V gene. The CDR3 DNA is TGTGCCAGCAGCTTACGATCCGGGACAGGGAATCAGCCCCAGCATTTT. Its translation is CASSLRSGTGNQPQHF.

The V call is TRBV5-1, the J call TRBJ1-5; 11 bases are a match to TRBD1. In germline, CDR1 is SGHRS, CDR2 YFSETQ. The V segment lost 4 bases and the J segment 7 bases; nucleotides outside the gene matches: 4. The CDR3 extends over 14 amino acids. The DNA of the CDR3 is TGCGCCAGCAGCCGTGGGACAGGGGGACAGCCCCAGCATTTT. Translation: CASSRGTGGQPQHF. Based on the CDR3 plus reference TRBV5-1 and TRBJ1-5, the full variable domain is KAGVTQTPRYLIKTRGQQVTLSCSPISGHRSVSWYQQTPGQGLQFLFEYFSETQRNKGNFPGRFSGRQFSNSRSEMNVSTLELGDSALYLCASSRGTGGQPQHFGDGTRLSIL.

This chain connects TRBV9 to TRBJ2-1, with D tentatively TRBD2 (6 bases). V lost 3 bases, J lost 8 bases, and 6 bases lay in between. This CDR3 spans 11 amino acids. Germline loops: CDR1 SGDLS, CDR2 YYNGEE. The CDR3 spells CASSGRDEQFF. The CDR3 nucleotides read TGTGCCAGCAGCGGGAGGGATGAGCAGTTCTTC.

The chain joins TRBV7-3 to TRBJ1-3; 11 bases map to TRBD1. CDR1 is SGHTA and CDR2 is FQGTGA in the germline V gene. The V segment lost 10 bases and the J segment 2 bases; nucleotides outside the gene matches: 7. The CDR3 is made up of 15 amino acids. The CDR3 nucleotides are TGTGCCACTTCTCCGGGACAGGGGGCTGGAAACACCATATATTTT. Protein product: CATSPGQGAGNTIYF. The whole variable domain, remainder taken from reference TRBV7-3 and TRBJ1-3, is GAGVSQTPSNKVTEKGKYVELRCDPISGHTALYWYRQSLGQGPEFLIYFQGTGAADDSGLPNDRFFAVRPEGSVSTLKIQRTERGDSAVYLCATSPGQGAGNTIYFGEGSWLTVV.